This T cell receptor beta chain was documented in a study of beta chain features in type 1 diabetes listed by TCRdb under 2018. General notes on the study: Mean age, gender distribution, total cell number and subset yield were not different between patients and healthy donors. A total of roughly 110 million sorted cells were examined across all samples, and the number of cells per subset was strongly correlated with RNA yield. Whereas all 30 or so donors provided naive and central memory subsets, regulatory and stem cell-like memory subsets were isolated from just 8 patients and about 8 healthy donors. The study compared the TCRB repertoires of sorted circulating CD4+ T cell subsets in recently diagnosed type 1 diabetes patients with those in matched healthy donors.

Compared with germline, V lacks 5 bases and J lacks 6 bases; bases without a gene match: 13. The CDR3 contains 17 residues, cysteine and phenylalanine counted. The read is trimmed to its CDR3 DNA, 51 bases read in frame from base 1. CDR1 and CDR2, per the germline V gene, are SNHLY and FYNNEI. This clone was observed a few times. Its specific antigen is unknown. Nothing much larger sits one base from this clone, and base qualities are not available. The entire isolated RNA was reverse transcribed using the High Capacity cDNA Reverse Transcription Kit, and thus expressed TCRB transcripts were sequenced. Deep immunoSEQ sequencing was performed on naive, central memory and regulatory T cell samples, with an average of about 3.57 million total reads per sample. After sorted cells were lysed in RLT buffer, RNA was extracted with DNase-treated RNeasy Micro or Mini kits, with the choice depending on cell number. To prevent cross-contamination, every cell subset was processed on its own, while patient and healthy donor samples were processed together. The immunoSEQ multiplex PCR was used to amplify TCRB sequences from cDNA, yielding 87-bp fragments that span the CDR3 region. The amplicons were sequenced using the Illumina HiSeq platform. On the authors' methods: PCR bias was computationally corrected using synthetic template baselines, reads within Hamming distance 2 were collapsed, and singletons that could not be merged were discarded. Reads were aligned to IMGT to assign V, D and J genes, CDR3 length, and insertions or deletions at six rearrangement sites. Within each subset, clonotype counts were normalized to sorted cell number, and only after that were true diversity and Gini coefficients computed with the tcR R package. The overlap coefficient, calculated on TCRB nucleotide sequences, was used to quantify repertoire sharing. TCRdb obtained this table from immuneACCESS and retained in-frame rearrangements with V and J assigned. These tables miss some clones; where compared with another copy, unresolved V genes account for less than half of the shortfall, and the remainder is unexplained. V, J and clone size derive from that table, while D and trimming were established from the DNA sequence. The sample profile shows approximately 130,000 clones; 17% of them were found once. The ten largest clones add up to approximately 2.5% of the sample.

Each donor gave one peripheral blood draw, averaging approximately 120 mL, which was collected into heparinised tubes. A BD FACSAria II was used to sort naive, central memory, regulatory and stem cell-like memory CD4+ T cells with a panel that included CD45RO, CCR7, CD25, CD127, CD95 and CD27. Purity was above 95% for every sorted population. Right away, PBMCs were isolated by Lymphoprep density gradient centrifugation and were stained directly, with no culture step. To minimize batch effects, samples were stained and sorted in pairs, one healthy donor with one patient per experiment. Study-wide conclusions, independent of this receptor: Because small numbers of individuals were included in the HLA sub-analyses, any influence of HLA type on TCRB rearrangement was left unresolved. Shorter templates might be favored by PCR, yet because patient and control samples were amplified and corrected together, any such skew would affect both groups equally. Patients with type 1 diabetes made fewer insertions and deleted more nucleotides at VDJ recombination sites, implying thymic rearrangement abnormalities. Because cDNA was sequenced instead of genomic DNA, highly expressing activated cells could be over-represented, though the groups showed no difference in activation or CD3 levels. Type 1 diabetes patients showed a moderate but significant shortening of TCRB CDR3 length in all four CD4+ subsets. Naive, central memory and regulatory TCRB repertoires appeared to be more alike among patients than among healthy donors.

The V and J genes are TRBV2 and TRBJ2-5; 12 bases in the junction line up with TRBD2. Sequencing was done on a sample of central memory CD4+ T cells from blood. The sequence was collected from a man between 18 and 29 years old with type 1 diabetes. The CDR3 protein is CASSSRTSGKAGKTQYF. In nucleotides, the sequence is TGTGCCAGCAGTTCTCGGACTAGCGGGAAAGCCGGGAAGACCCAGTACTTC.